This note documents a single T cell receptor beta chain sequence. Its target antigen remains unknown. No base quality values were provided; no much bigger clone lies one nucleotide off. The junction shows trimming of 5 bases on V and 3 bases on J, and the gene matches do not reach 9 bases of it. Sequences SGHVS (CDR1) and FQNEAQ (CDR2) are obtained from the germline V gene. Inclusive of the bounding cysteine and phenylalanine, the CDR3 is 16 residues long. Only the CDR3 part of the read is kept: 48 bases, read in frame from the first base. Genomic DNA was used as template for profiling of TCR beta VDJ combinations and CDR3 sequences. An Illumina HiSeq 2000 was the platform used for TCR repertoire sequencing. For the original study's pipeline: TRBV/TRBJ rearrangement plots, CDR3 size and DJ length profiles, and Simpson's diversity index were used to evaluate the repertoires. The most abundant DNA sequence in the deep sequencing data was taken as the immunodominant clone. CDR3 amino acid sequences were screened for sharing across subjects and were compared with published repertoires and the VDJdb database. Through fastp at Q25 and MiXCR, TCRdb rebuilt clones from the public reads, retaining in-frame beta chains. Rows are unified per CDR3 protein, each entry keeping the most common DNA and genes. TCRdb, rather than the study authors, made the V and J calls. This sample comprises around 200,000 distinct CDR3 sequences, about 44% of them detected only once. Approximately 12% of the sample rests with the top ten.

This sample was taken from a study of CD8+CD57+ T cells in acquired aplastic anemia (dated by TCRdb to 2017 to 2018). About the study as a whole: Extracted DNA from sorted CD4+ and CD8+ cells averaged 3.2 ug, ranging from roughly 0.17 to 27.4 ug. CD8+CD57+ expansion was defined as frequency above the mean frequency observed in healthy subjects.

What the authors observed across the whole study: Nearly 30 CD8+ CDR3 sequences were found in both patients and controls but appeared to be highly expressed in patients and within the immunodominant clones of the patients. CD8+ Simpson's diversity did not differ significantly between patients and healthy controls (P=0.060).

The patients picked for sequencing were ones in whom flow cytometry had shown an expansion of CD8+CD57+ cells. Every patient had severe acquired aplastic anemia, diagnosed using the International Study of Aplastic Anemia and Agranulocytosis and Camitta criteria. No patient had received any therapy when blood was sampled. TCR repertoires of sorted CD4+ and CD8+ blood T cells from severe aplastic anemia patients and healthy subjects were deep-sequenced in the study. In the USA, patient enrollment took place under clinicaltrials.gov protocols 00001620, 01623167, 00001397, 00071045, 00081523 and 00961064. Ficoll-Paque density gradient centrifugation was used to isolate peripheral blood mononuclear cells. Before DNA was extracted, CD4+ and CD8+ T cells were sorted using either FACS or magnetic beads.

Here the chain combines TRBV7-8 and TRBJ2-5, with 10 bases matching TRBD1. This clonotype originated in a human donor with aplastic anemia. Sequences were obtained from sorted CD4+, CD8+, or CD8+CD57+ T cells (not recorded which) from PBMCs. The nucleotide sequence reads TGTGCCAGCAGCGTGGGGACAGGGGTCATGGAAGAGACCCAGTACTTC. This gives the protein CASSVGTGVMEETQYF.